These T cell receptor beta chains were read from a single sample in a study of human T cells and chemical hapten exposure. TCRdb reanalysed the RACE reads using MiXCR and keeps one entry per CDR3 protein. This sample has 250,000 or so distinct CDR3 sequences, with just under 8% found just once. This material consisted of whole blood, taken in connection with sensitization to the hapten diphenylcyclopropenone (DPC). These receptors were obtained from a man between 18 and 29 years old with alopecia areata. Some clones in this sample may be carry-over from other donors' samples. CDR3s include the opening cysteine and the closing phenylalanine or tryptophan. Each record gives: V gene, clone size, D gene, J gene, CDR3 DNA, CDR3 protein. A D gene is named only where the DNA matches it firmly. Clone size, where shown, is once, few, many, or a class for clones that have expanded.

TRBV27	.	.	TRBJ2-1	TGTGCCAGCAGTTTAATCCAGGGGACACAAAATGAGCAGTTCTTC	CASSLIQGTQNEQFF
TRBV18	few	TRBD1	TRBJ1-2	TGTGCCAGCTCAGCCTTTCGGGACAGGGGGCAGGATGGCTACACCTTC	CASSAFRDRGQDGYTF
TRBV25-1	.	.	TRBJ2-5	TGTGCCAGCAGTGAATCATTCGAGGCCGGGGCTCTGCCCAGTTCGGACGGGGAGACCCAGTACTTC	CASSESFEAGALPSSDGETQYF
TRBV6-6	.	.	TRBJ1-5	TGTGCCAGCAGCGGCACCGGGCCTCAGCCCCAGCATTTT	CASSGTGPQPQHF
TRBV7-2	.	TRBD2	TRBJ2-3	TGTGCCAGCAGCTTAGGACTAGCGGGGAGTACGCAGTATTTT	CASSLGLAGSTQYF
TRBV9	many	.	TRBJ2-5	TGTGCCAGCAGCGTTAGGGACGGCCTAGCAGAGACCCAGTACTTC	CASSVRDGLAETQYF
TRBV10-3	.	TRBD1	TRBJ2-5	TGTGCCATCAGTGTCTCGACCCCAGGGGGCCGAGAGACCCAGTACTTC	CAISVSTPGGRETQYF
TRBV9	few	.	TRBJ2-2	TGTGCCAGCAGCGTAGCGGGGCTCACCGGGGAGCTGTTTTTT	CASSVAGLTGELFF
TRBV9	.	TRBD1	TRBJ1-1	TGTGCCAGCACCCCTTTCCCGGGACAGGGATCTGACACTGAAGCTTTCTTT	CASTPFPGQGSDTEAFF
TRBV7-2	.	.	TRBJ2-7	TGTGCCAGCAGCTTTGGTCCGGAGTACGAGCAGTACTTC	CASSFGPEYEQYF
TRBV6-1	.	TRBD1	TRBJ2-3	TGTGCCAGCTGGCGGGCCGGGACAGGGGCGGATACGCAGTATTTT	CASWRAGTGADTQYF
TRBV20-1	many	.	TRBJ1-5	TGCAGTGCTAGCTTCGGGGCGCGAGATCAGCCCCAGCATTTT	CSASFGARDQPQHF
TRBV4-1	.	.	TRBJ2-2	TGCGCCAGCAGCCTCTATTCAGACAGCTTGAACACCGGGGAGCTGTTTTTT	CASSLYSDSLNTGELFF
TRBV5-1	.	.	TRBJ1-5	TGCGCCAGCAGCTTGGCCCGGCGGAGCTATCAGCCCCAGCATTTT	CASSLARRSYQPQHF